This TCR beta chain was sequenced for a study of cytomegalovirus exposure and HLA in healthy donors (dated by TCRdb to about 2017). Regarding the study in general: An earlier analysis of some 600 of the donors reported 276 Gb of sequence data and 90 million to 120 million unique TCR beta sequences obtained from some 200 million T cells. An early release covering about 600 HLA-typed donors comprised about 300 gigabases of sequencing data and around 85 million unique TCR sequences. Among the roughly 400 genotyped donors, approximately 81% belonged to the genetic ancestry cluster associated with self-reported Caucasian donors. The study was designed to test whether signatures of past pathogen exposure could be identified by cataloging public T cell receptors. The T cell repertoires of under 750 subjects were profiled by immunosequencing and related to cytomegalovirus serostatus. In addition to the first cohort of 666 subjects, a separate validation cohort of under 150 different subjects was used. To predict cytomegalovirus infection status, the study combined high-throughput TCR immunosequencing, statistical association of individual TCRs with disease status, and machine learning. In a later analysis, previously published TCR beta repertoires from fewer than 750 donors were re-analyzed and high-resolution HLA genotyping was added so that TCR occurrence patterns could be studied. Rather than using new phenotypic data, the later analysis identified candidate immune exposures from TCR beta sequences and from how often those sequences occurred across donors. In an earlier analysis of 587 of the donors, high-throughput TCR beta sequencing was used to judge whether each TCR beta V gene segment behaved as functional or pseudogenic. Donor age, sex, ethnicity and CMV serostatus were compiled alongside the repertoire data. A later genetic analysis took genome-wide SNP genotypes for about 65% of the 666 donors and used that subset as a discovery cohort. All discovery cohort repertoires had been generated using a single sequencing platform. Both class I and class II loci were covered by HLA typing, at four-digit resolution. Typing coverage varied by locus: roughly 620-640 donors for A, B, C, DRB1 and DQB1; 500 to 550 for DQA1; more than 600 for DPA1; approximately 470 for DPB1. Because of strong linkage in the cohort, five DR-DQ haplotypes were treated as single units for association and clustering. Among roughly 400 genotyped donors of the cohort, an average of roughly 240,000 unique TCR beta nucleotide sequences were sequenced per donor, roughly 18% of them non-productive. The paper as a whole reports these results and caveats: Most TCR sequences were seen in very few donors, while some public TCRs were found in many individuals. The authors suggested that the approach could potentially be generalized to other disease states and immunological phenotypes. The sequencing pipeline was judged likely to have produced a cluster of highly shared sequence variants as a technical artifact. The cohort was sequenced for TCR beta chains only, and without alpha or paired-chain data the features that could be detected were limited. In a later analysis, HLA-associated TCR beta chains showed more clonal expansion and lower generation probabilities than non-associated chains that were equally common. In a later genetic analysis, a missense DCLRE1C variant was associated with V-gene and J-gene trimming of TCR beta chains, and the association was replicated in an independent cohort. Linkage disequilibrium might explain the correlated functional status among segregating V segments, but an unknown experimental factor could not be excluded. Because the 87-base-pair reads could not distinguish some IMGT-functional V segments, including TRBV6-2 and TRBV6-3, those segments were excluded. A later analysis associated about 16,000 TCR beta sequences with specific HLA alleles at a false discovery rate of 0.05. According to a later genetic analysis, donors in an Asian-associated ancestry cluster had fewer N-insertions in productive TCRs than the approximately 650-donor mean. In a later analysis, most CMV-associated TCR beta chains were found to appear HLA-restricted, with HLA associations seemingly driven largely by CMV exposure. In vitro tests confirmed that three of the cytomegalovirus-associated TCR beta chains recognize cytomegalovirus antigens. In a later analysis, TCR association rates were found to vary across HLA loci, with the most associated TCRs seen for DRB1 alleles and the fewest for HLA-C alleles. According to a later analysis, parvovirus B19, influenza, CMV and Epstein-Barr virus appeared linked to several top co-occurrence clusters. Because counts were too low, seventeen rarely observed V segments, including chromosome 9 orphons, were excluded from the earlier analysis of around 640 of the donors. Presence/absence analyses assumed roughly uniform sequencing depth across donors, an assumption that may not hold. In an earlier analysis of 450 to 750 of the donors, most TCR beta V segments appeared in productive rearrangements about 87% or about 30% of the time, broadly matching IMGT annotations. HLA typing was unavailable for some donors at each locus, so association tests used only the typed subset. A further reported finding was that TCR beta sequences accurately predicted the HLA-A and HLA-B alleles for most subjects in the first cohort. Immune exposure information for the cohort was limited to CMV serostatus. When HLA alleles, especially DR and DQ, strongly co-occurred, TCR associations were difficult to assign to individual alleles. Cytomegalovirus status was reported to be diagnosed by the classifier with high specificity and sensitivity in both the original and validation cohorts. The study gave a list of more than 150 TCR beta chains associated with cytomegalovirus.

A note on this clone: Which antigen it targets is not known. Base qualities were left out, and no much larger clone turns up one base away.

The library was generated by the immunoSEQ multiplex PCR assay. For the multiplex PCR, a mixture combining 60 forward primers for TCR Vbeta segments and 13 reverse primers for TCR Jbeta segments was used. The CDR3 region of rearranged TCR beta genes was amplified from genomic DNA by a multiplex PCR assay. Amplified TCR beta libraries were sequenced as 87-base-pair reads on the Illumina HiSeq System. Concerning the study's data processing: A later analysis tallied 75 million to 95 million unique TCR beta chains across the approximately 670 repertoires, and some 10 million of those chains were shared by two or more donors. Raw reads were error-corrected and collapsed into unique sequences by a nearest-neighbor algorithm in which closely related sequences were merged to remove PCR and sequencing errors. Alignment of CDR3 sequences to IMGT reference sequences was used to assign V, D and J gene segments. For a sequence to be retained, at least a six-nucleotide match to both a V gene segment and a J gene segment was required. A rearrangement counted as productive if the CDR3 had no stop codons and remained in frame with V and J, and every other rearrangement counted as non-productive. Following IMGT convention, CDR3 was defined as the stretch from the second conserved V-encoded cysteine to the conserved J-encoded phenylalanine. Sequences without an unambiguous match to a single V gene segment were excluded from the earlier analysis of a few hundred of the donors. In an earlier analysis of some 590 of the donors, a V segment was called functional when productive rearrangements were above 56.7%, and segregating when the standard deviation between donors exceeded 5%. A statistical classification framework was developed to diagnose cytomegalovirus status using the catalog of TCR beta chain sequences. V and J gene assignment, in a later analysis, came from comparing TCR nucleotide sequences with IMGT/GENE-DB human TR gene sequences. Using the TCRdist pipeline, a later analysis assigned CDR3 sequences along with most-parsimonious VDJ recombination scenarios. A later analysis defined each TCR beta chain by its CDR3 amino acid sequence plus V-gene family, and excluded reads lacking a unique V-gene family. In a later analysis, some 600 highly shared, low-generation-probability nucleotide sequences were removed to address suspected cross-contamination and a sequencing artifact. In a later analysis, a clonal expansion index was calculated for each public chain from normalized within-repertoire ranks of inferred template counts. In a later analysis, generation probabilities were computed using a VDJ recombination model fitted to out-of-frame rearrangements, and the results were checked against IGoR. A later analysis scored TCR-TCR, TCR-HLA and TCR-CMV co-occurrence with hypergeometric tests, applying a repertoire-size bias correction to TCR pairs. To estimate false discovery rates, a later analysis permuted the HLA or CMV assignments 20 times. A later analysis grouped co-occurring TCRs with DBSCAN, adding TCRdist sequence similarity when clustering within HLA-allele-positive subsets. Repertoires with fewer than 30,000 or more than 120,000 public chains, plus five repertoires with anomalous nucleotide sharing, were excluded from co-occurrence clustering. Held by TCRdb, this immuneACCESS table contains in-frame sequences only and omits some clones. Under half of the omission traces to an unresolved V gene where checked; the cause of the rest is unknown. D and trimming were read from the DNA, whereas the V and J calls and clone size are those reported in that table. The sample table contains around 150,000 clones; only one count was recorded for 65% to 90% of them. The top ten clones comprise around 11% of the sample.

In total, approximately 610 healthy bone marrow donors made up the cohort. At the time of sampling, every cohort member was nominally healthy, though immune exposures that went unrecorded were likely present. The donor was CMV seropositive and was included in the group of 290 or so seropositive cohort members. Every donor gave a peripheral blood sample, and the peripheral blood mononuclear cells from that sample were used for TCR beta sequencing. Genomic DNA was extracted from the blood cell samples with the Qiagen DNeasy Blood Extraction Kit. From the cysteine through the phenylalanine, the CDR3 covers 16 amino acids. This entry keeps only the CDR3 DNA: 48 bases, framed from base 1. For CDR1 and CDR2, the germline V gene lists SGHRS and YFSETQ. Trimming accounts for 4 bases at V and 7 bases at J, while the number of junction bases matched to no gene is 11.

The V and J segments used are TRBV5-1 and TRBJ2-1; TRBD1 fits 10 bases in the junction. The sequence derives from a man aged 50-59 years in good health and CMV-seropositive. The sequenced sample was PBMCs. CDR3 sequence: CASSTLGQGDMNEQFF. The DNA sequence is given as TGCGCCAGCAGCACCCTTGGACAGGGGGATATGAATGAGCAGTTCTTC.